These 26 T cell receptor beta chains originate from one sample sequenced in a study of Graves' ophthalmopathy and Graves' hyperthyroidism. Beta-chain TCR CDR3 regions were amplified from RNA transcripts. HTBI primers served in a first-round RT-PCR, which a second-round multiplex PCR followed. MiXCR, run by TCRdb on the multiplex PCR reads, gives a single entry per CDR3 protein. The sample lists just over 400,000 distinct CDR3 sequences; around 21% were seen once. The sample taken for sequencing was peripheral blood. The source is a woman younger than 35 with stable Graves' hyperthyroidism.

This clonotype has a count of ten or more. This rearrangement joins TRBV20-1 to TRBJ2-7, with 8 bases aligning to TRBD1. CDR1 is DFQATT and CDR2 is SNEGSKA in the germline V gene (reference sequence). J was trimmed by 3 bases and V by 6 bases; bases with no gene match: 7. The CDR3 has 13 residues. CDR3: CSALGQADYEQYF. In nucleotides, the CDR3 is TGCAGTGCACTGGGACAGGCTGACTACGAGCAGTACTTC.

This clonotype showed up many times. The chain is built from TRBV29-1 and TRBJ2-5; D may correspond to TRBD1 or TRBD2 (5 bases each). CDR1 is SQVTM and CDR2 is ANQGSEA in the germline V gene. The V end lost 6 bases, the J end lost 6 bases, and 20 bases lay between the germline ends. The CDR3 is 14 amino acids. This chain's CDR3 is CSVPTGQGGKTQYF. The CDR3 DNA follows: TGCAGCGTCCCGACGGGGCAGGGTGGGAAGACCCAGTACTTC.

This clonotype occurred many times. V is TRBV6-1 and J is TRBJ1-2; D gene uncertain. This CDR3 is built from 15 residues. The ends were cut back, 3 bases at V and 0 bases at J, with 11 bases in the middle. Germline values: CDR1 MNHNS, CDR2 SASEGT. The CDR3 nucleotides read TGTGCCAGCAGTGATTCGCGCAGTTCTAACTATGGCTACACCTTC. Translation: CASSDSRSSNYGYTF.

The V call is TRBV3-1, the J call TRBJ2-2, with no clear D. This CDR3 is 15 amino acids long. The V gene's germline CDR1 is LGHDT and CDR2 YNNKEL (reference sequence). The V gene lost 5 bases and the J gene lost 5 bases, with 15 bases spanning the gap. CDR3 sequence: CASSGQTGGTGELFF. The CDR3 DNA reads TGTGCCAGCAGCGGGCAGACGGGCGGTACCGGGGAGCTGTTTTTT.

The chain couples TRBV12-3 or TRBV12-4 to TRBJ1-3; 7 bases align to TRBD1. CDR3 length: 15 amino acids. V was pared by 6 bases and J by 5 bases, with 10 bases of the junction left unmatched. The CDR3 DNA reads TGTGCCAGCAGCCTGTCTGAGGGGGCGAGAAACACCATATATTTT. Protein sequence: CASSLSEGARNTIYF.

The rearrangement links TRBV15 to TRBJ2-5; D is possibly TRBD1 or TRBD2 (6 bases each). The germline V and J ends were trimmed by 0 bases and 5 bases, with 10 bases remaining between them. The CDR3 has 14 amino acids. The V gene's germline CDR1 is LNHNV and CDR2 YYDKDF (reference sequence). The CDR3 sequence is CATSRDQGRETQYF. The CDR3 region has the DNA TGTGCCACCAGCAGAGATCAGGGGAGGGAGACCCAGTACTTC.

This chain joins TRBV30 and TRBJ1-1; D remains unclear. V gave up 7 bases and J gave up 4 bases, with 19 bases separating them. CDR1 and CDR2 (germline): GTSNPN, SVGIG (reference sequence). This CDR3 is built from 14 residues. CDR3: CASPSPVSSTEAFF. DNA for the CDR3: TGTGCCTCCCCCTCGCCGGTGAGTTCCACTGAAGCTTTCTTT.

The chain joins TRBV6-1 to TRBJ1-1; D is ambiguous. From germline, CDR1 is MNHNS and CDR2 SASEGT. CDR3 size: 14 residues. Trimming pared 5 bases from V and 11 bases from J, leaving 21 bases between. Written as DNA, the CDR3 is TGTGCCAGCAGTCCCCTCATAGGCACTAATGGTGCTTTCTTT. It codes for CASSPLIGTNGAFF.

This clonotype has only a few counts. V gene TRBV13 combines with J gene TRBJ1-1; D unclear. The V gene's germline CDR1 is PRHDT and CDR2 FYEKMQ (reference sequence). The length of the CDR3 is 14 residues. Trimming removed 7 bases at V and 5 bases at J, with 17 bases between. CDR3 in amino acids: CASKNPGKRTEAFF. In DNA form, the CDR3 reads TGTGCCAGCAAAAATCCGGGAAAGAGGACTGAAGCTTTCTTT. The complete variable domain, with remaining parts taken from reference TRBV13 and TRBJ1-1, reads AAGVIQSPRHLIKEKRETATLKCYPIPRHDTVYWYQQGPGQDPQFLISFYEKMQSDKGSIPDRFSAQQFSDYHSELNMSSLELGDSALYFCASKNPGKRTEAFFGQGTRLTVV.

In this sample, this clonotype turned up many times. The chain joins TRBV7-9 to TRBJ1-6; D unresolved. Germline loops: CDR1 SEHNR, CDR2 FQNEAQ (reference sequence). This CDR3 is 13 amino acids long. V shed 1 base and J shed 9 bases, with 7 bases lying between them. For the CDR3, the DNA is TGTGCCAGCAGCTTAGGGAAGGTTTCACCCCTCCACTTT. Protein: CASSLGKVSPLHF.

This clonotype was counted many times. The genes are TRBV29-1 and TRBJ2-7; no clear D. CDR1 and CDR2 (germline): SQVTM, ANQGSEA. This CDR3 comprises 10 residues. Trimming pared 2 bases from V and 5 bases from J, leaving 4 bases between. The CDR3 sequence: CSVEPDEQYF. The CDR3 bases are TGCAGCGTTGAACCCGACGAGCAGTACTTC.

Ten or more counts support this clonotype. The V gene is TRBV3-1, the J gene TRBJ1-6, with a weak D call TRBD1 (5 bases). Germline CDR1 reads LGHDT; CDR2 reads YNNKEL (reference sequence). V gave up 1 base and J gave up 7 bases, with 11 bases separating them. The CDR3 is made up of 15 amino acids. The CDR3: CASSQGPGSNSPLHF. In nucleotides, the CDR3 is TGTGCCAGCAGCCAAGGCCCAGGGTCAAATTCACCCCTCCACTTT.

This clonotype was found many times. This sequence joins TRBV15 and TRBJ2-4, with D uncertain. This CDR3 contains 16 residues. Per the germline V gene, CDR1 is LNHNV and CDR2 is YYDKDF (reference sequence). The ends were cut back, 1 base at V and 0 bases at J, with 10 bases in the middle. Here the CDR3 reads CATSRGGGIAKNIQYF. The CDR3, as DNA: TGTGCCACCAGCAGAGGGGGTGGAATAGCCAAAAACATTCAGTACTTC.

This clonotype was seen at least ten times. The rearrangement links TRBV30 to TRBJ1-1, with D unresolved. This CDR3 region has 13 residues. V was shortened by 6 bases and J by 3 bases, with 14 bases between the two germline ends. Germline V CDR1 and CDR2: GTSNPN, SVGIG (reference sequence). CDR3 sequence reads: CACSCGVDTEAFF. Here the CDR3 DNA reads TGTGCCTGCTCTTGTGGGGTAGACACTGAAGCTTTCTTT.

This clonotype was seen ten or more times. This chain joins TRBV2 and TRBJ1-5; 7 positions agree with TRBD1. The germline V gene encodes CDR1 SNHLY and CDR2 FYNNEI. The CDR3 is made up of 13 amino acids. V trimming: 6 bases; J trimming: 7 bases; junction bases outside the gene matches: 6. Written as DNA, the CDR3 is TGTGCCAGCAGCGACAGGGAGCGACAGCCCCAGCATTTT. Its protein product is CASSDRERQPQHF. The full variable domain, its missing parts supplied by reference TRBV2 and TRBJ1-5, is EPEVTQTPSHQVTQMGQEVILRCVPISNHLYFYWYRQILGQKVEFLVSFYNNEISEKSEIFDDQFSVERPDGSNFTLKIRSTKLEDSAMYFCASSDRERQPQHFGDGTRLSIL.

This clonotype was recorded many times. The chain is built from TRBV5-8 and TRBJ1-5, with 10 bases aligning to TRBD1. The CDR3 spans 14 residues. V lost 4 bases to trimming and J lost 4 bases; unmatched junction nucleotides: 2. Germline assignment: CDR1 SGHTS and CDR2 YDEGEE. CDR3 DNA sequence: TGTGCCAGCAGCGTGGGACAGGGGAATCAGCCCCAGCATTTT. The encoded protein is CASSVGQGNQPQHF.

The J gene is TRBJ2-7, the V gene TRBV12-3 or TRBV12-4; D unresolved. The CDR3 totals 14 residues. V lost 1 base and J 0 bases, leaving 7 bases between the germline ends. CDR3 protein: CASSLDGDSYEQYF. The CDR3 region has the DNA TGTGCCAGCAGTTTAGACGGAGACTCCTACGAGCAGTACTTC.

This clonotype was counted ten times or more. V gene TRBV20-1 combines with J gene TRBJ2-7; the match to TRBD1 covers 9 bases. The CDR3 runs 13 residues. With 6 bases clipped from V and 3 bases from J, the junction kept 6 bases outside the gene matches. CDR1 and CDR2 (germline): DFQATT, SNEGSKA (reference sequence). This CDR3 reads CSAATGGGYEQYF. The CDR3 DNA reads TGCAGTGCCGCGACAGGGGGGGGCTACGAGCAGTACTTC.

This clonotype was picked up one time. The V call is TRBV7-9, the J call TRBJ2-7; weak D call: TRBD2 (5 bases). The germline V gene encodes CDR1 SEHNR and CDR2 FQNEAQ (reference sequence). The length of the CDR3 is 10 residues. Trimming pared 4 bases from V and 10 bases from J, leaving 8 bases between. The CDR3 DNA is TGTGCCAGCAGCTCCGGGGTTCAGTACTTC. Its translation: CASSSGVQYF.

Many counts were recorded for this clonotype. The chain links TRBV20-1 to TRBJ1-2; D unclear. The CDR3 runs to 12 residues. Per germline, CDR1 DFQATT and CDR2 SNEGSKA (reference sequence). Trimming left V 4 bases short and J 5 bases short, with 11 bases between. The CDR3 sequence: CSAKPPGYGYTF. CDR3 bases: TGCAGTGCTAAACCTCCTGGGTATGGCTACACCTTC.

This clonotype was recorded at least ten times. The chain links TRBV19 to TRBJ1-6; 8 positions agree with TRBD1. Germline CDR1 reads LNHDA; CDR2 reads SQIVND (reference sequence). The trim removed 5 bases at V and 6 bases at J, leaving 9 bases unmatched. This CDR3 is built from 16 residues. The CDR3: CASSPRGGQGNSPLHF. For the CDR3, the DNA is TGTGCCAGTAGTCCCCGAGGAGGACAGGGTAATTCACCCCTCCACTTT.

This clonotype was seen only a few times. The genes are TRBV18 and TRBJ2-7, with 9 nucleotides matching TRBD1. Germline V CDR1 and CDR2: KGHSH, LQKENI. This CDR3 contains 15 residues. Trimming cost V 1 base and J 6 bases; bases outside gene matches: 7. The chain's CDR3 is CASSPRGTGFREQYF. DNA for the CDR3: TGTGCCAGCTCACCACGGGGGACAGGGTTCCGCGAGCAGTACTTC.

There are a few counts of this clonotype. One junction end does not reproduce the germline sequence, and a read error may be involved. The V gene is TRBV20-1, the J gene TRBJ2-4; a weak D match, TRBD2 (6 bases). Germline values: CDR1 DFQATT, CDR2 SNEGSKA (reference sequence). CDR3 length: 15 amino acids. CDR3 loop: CSARETSAAKNIKYF. CDR3 nucleotides: TGCAGTGCTAGGGAGACTAGTGCAGCCAAAAACATTAAGTACTTC.

This clonotype was detected ten times or more. The chain is built from TRBV4-1 and TRBJ1-3; D might be TRBD1 (5 bases). Germline-derived CDR1 and CDR2 are MGHRA and YSYEKL. The CDR3 totals 14 residues. V lost 4 bases to trimming and J lost 0 bases, with 7 bases between them. The CDR3 reads CASSPTASGNTIYF. The CDR3 DNA reads TGCGCCAGCAGCCCGACAGCCTCTGGAAACACCATATATTTT.

About this clonotype itself: One end of the junction fails to match germline, which may point to a read error. The chain employs TRBV6-2 or TRBV6-3 and TRBJ1-2, with no clear D. The length of the CDR3 is 12 residues. Germline V CDR1 and CDR2: MNHEY, SVGEGT. The CDR3 bases are TGTGCCAGTAAGGGCATCAACTATGGTTACACCTTC. Translation: CASKGINYGYTF.

This chain links TRBV12-3 or TRBV12-4 with TRBJ2-2; 9 bases fit TRBD2. Germline trimming cut 8 bases from V and 6 bases from J; bases unmatched to any gene: 10. The CDR3 length is 15 residues. The CDR3 nucleotides are TGTGCCAGCGGCTCTAGCGGGGTAAATCCCGGGGAGCTGTTTTTT. It yields the protein CASGSSGVNPGELFF.